A selection of T cell receptor beta chains follows, all from one sample in a study of sequential checkpoint blockade in melanoma. Profiling relied on immunoSEQ multiplex PCR, and the TCRdb table lists in-frame clones only, not all of them. This sample yields more than 25,000 clones, of which roughly 80% are seen a single time; about 14% belongs to the top ten. The material sequenced was CD8+ T cells sorted from blood (inferred from file names), taken from a patient given nivolumab and ipilimumab in sequence. The receptors were sampled from a human donor with melanoma. The CDR3 runs from the conserved cysteine through the conserved F or W. D genes are given only for firm matches. Only part of the rows carry a size: once, few, many, or a class if the clone is expanded.

D,V,size,J,DNA,CDR3
-,TRBV7-9,-,TRBJ2-1,TGTGCCAGCAGCTTAAGGTACAGGGGTAGCGGGGTCAACAATGAGCAGTTCTTC,CASSLRYRGSGVNNEQFF
-,TRBV12-5,-,TRBJ1-2,TGTGCTAGTGGCTTAATCTATCCTGCGAACTATGGCTACACCTTC,CASGLIYPANYGYTF
TRBD1,TRBV7-9,-,TRBJ1-2,TGTGCCAGCAGCCGACAGACAGGGAAGGGCTACACCTTC,CASSRQTGKGYTF
-,TRBV27,-,TRBJ2-5,TGTGCCAGCAGTTTCCAGATCTCAGAGACCCAGTACTTC,CASSFQISETQYF
-,TRBV9,-,TRBJ2-3,TGTGCCAGCAGCGTACGGGGGGCCCGCACAGATACGCAGTATTTT,CASSVRGARTDTQYF
-,TRBV4-2,-,TRBJ2-7,TGTGCCAGCAGCCAAGACCCGGGACACAGCTACGAGCAGTACTTC,CASSQDPGHSYEQYF
TRBD2,TRBV5-4,-,TRBJ2-3,TGTGCCAGCAGCTTGGTTGCGGGGGACCTCACAGATACGCAGTATTTT,CASSLVAGDLTDTQYF
-,TRBV7-9,once,TRBJ1-5,TGTGCCAGCAGCTCGGGGGGTGGCAATCAGCCCCAGCATTTT,CASSSGGGNQPQHF
TRBD1,TRBV7-8,few,TRBJ2-7,TGTGCCAGCAGCGAACCGGGACAGGTTGACTACGAGCAGTACTTC,CASSEPGQVDYEQYF
-,TRBV7-9,-,TRBJ2-1,TGTGCCAGCAGCCAACCGGGTCCTCAAGACGAGCAGTTCTTC,CASSQPGPQDEQFF
TRBD2,TRBV28,-,TRBJ2-2,TGTGCCAGCAGTTTAGCGGGCCGGGAGGTAGGGACCGGGGAGCTGTTTTTT,CASSLAGREVGTGELFF
TRBD1,TRBV30,-,TRBJ1-1,TGTGCCTGGACTGGACAGGCCGACACTGAAGCTTTCTTT,CAWTGQADTEAFF
-,TRBV27,-,TRBJ1-5,TGTGCCAGCAGTCTACAGGGCGCCCGTCAGCCCCAGCATTTT,CASSLQGARQPQHF
-,TRBV7-9,few,TRBJ2-3,TGTGCCAGCAGCTTTGGAGGGGAGCGGACAGATACGCAGTATTTT,CASSFGGERTDTQYF
TRBD2,TRBV25-1,-,TRBJ2-5,TGTGCCAGCAGTGAATGGGCTAGCGGGCTCCAAGAGACCCAGTACTTC,CASSEWASGLQETQYF
TRBD1,TRBV2,-,TRBJ2-7,TGTGCCAGCCCCTCCGACAGGGATGGCGAGCAGTACTTC,CASPSDRDGEQYF
-,TRBV29-1,-,TRBJ2-3,TGCAGCGTTTATACAGGGATAACAGATACGCAGTATTTT,CSVYTGITDTQYF
-,TRBV5-6,once,TRBJ1-1,TGTGCCAGCAGCTTGGGGCCCCTGGCAGAAGCTTTCTTT,CASSLGPLAEAFF
TRBD2,TRBV7-8,-,TRBJ2-3,TGTGCCAGCAGCCGGCTAGGGACTAGCGGGTCCACAGATACGCAGTATTTT,CASSRLGTSGSTDTQYF
-,TRBV12-1,-,TRBJ2-3,TGTGCCAGCAGCCACCGGACTAGCGGGGGCTCAGGGGGAGATACGCAGTATTTT,CASSHRTSGGSGGDTQYF
-,TRBV19,-,TRBJ2-2,TGTGCCAGTAGTATCGCGCGCGCGAACACCGGGGAGCTGTTTTTT,CASSIARANTGELFF
TRBD1,TRBV9,-,TRBJ2-7,TGTGCCAGCAGCCCCGGGACAGGGGTCAACGAGCAGTACTTC,CASSPGTGVNEQYF
-,TRBV9,once,TRBJ1-5,TGTGCCAGCCTACCCACCGAGATTAGTCAGCCCCAGCATTTT,CASLPTEISQPQHF
-,TRBV19,-,TRBJ2-1,TGTGCCAGTAGTGCTCGGGACACTTACAATGAGCAGTTCTTC,CASSARDTYNEQFF
-,TRBV15,-,TRBJ1-1,TGTGCCACCACCTTAGGACAGTCGAACACTGAAGCTTTCTTT,CATTLGQSNTEAFF